What follows describes a single TCR beta chain. What this receptor recognizes is not known. No qualities accompany the bases; no much larger clone lies one base away. The data belong to a study of blood T cell repertoires in COVID-19 (dated by TCRdb to 2020 to 2022). About the investigation overall: The collaborator samples originated in the United States, Italy and Spain and spanned the acute and convalescent phases of COVID-19. The prospective study material was composed of cDNA or gDNA derived from T cells, B-cell-depleted T cells, or PBMCs. Deeply sampled blood TCRbeta repertoires from subjects exposed to, actively infected with, or recovered from COVID-19 were included in the dataset. The repertoires were made available in a free public database intended to serve as a resource for research on the immune response to SARS-CoV-2. The samples were drawn from the first 160 participants of the ongoing ImmuneRACE study and from some 1,300 subjects provided by 6 global collaborators. Sample metadata almost always included a de-identified subject ID, COVID-19 status, age in years and sex. Where available, HLA class I and class II types were obtained from metadata supplied by the sample provider rather than from assay-based typing.

The immunoSEQ Assay, a bias-controlled multiplex PCR, was used to amplify TCRbeta CDR3 regions from genomic DNA. In the source study's methods: Within the assay, amplification of reference gene primers was used to estimate how many nucleated cells each sample contained. Sequence reads were collapsed and filtered to measure the absolute abundance of every unique TCRbeta CDR3 rearrangement. For each sample, productive Simpson clonality was calculated as the square root of Simpson's diversity index across productive rearrangements. As stored in TCRdb, this immuneACCESS dataset retains in-frame rearrangements with V and J assigned. A fraction of the clones does not appear; measured against another copy, unresolved V genes explain less than half of the discrepancy, and the remainder lacks a known reason. For V, J and clone size, that table is used; D and trimming come from the DNA. The sample records around 250,000 clones, approximately 84% of which are singletons. 1.5% to 2% of the sample rests with the top ten.

Via the germline V gene, CDR1 is SQVTM and CDR2 ANQGSEA. Including the terminal cysteine and phenylalanine, the CDR3 comprises 11 residues. Only the CDR3 region is kept as DNA, spanning 33 bases read in frame from base 1. The V and J ends are trimmed by 7 bases and 2 bases, leaving 8 bases between them. Each collaborating institution followed its own protocols to collect whole blood in K2EDTA tubes. For TCRbeta analysis, collaborator samples were shipped as frozen whole blood, as isolated PBMCs, or as DNA extracted from either sample type. Results the study describes overall, beyond this receptor: Clinical and demographic metadata were provided uncurated, with the amount varying by source and participant.

The sample taken for sequencing was peripheral blood. The chain is assembled from TRBV29-1 and TRBJ1-1; the D gene is possibly TRBD1, with 5 bases matching. The clonotype originates from a woman older than 75 with acute or convalescent COVID-19. The DNA is TGCAGCGGAGACAGAAACACTGAAGCTTTCTTT. It translates to CSGDRNTEAFF. Where the CDR3 stops, the reference TRBV29-1 and TRBJ1-1 genes take over; the full variable domain is SAVISQKPSRDICQRGTSLTIQCQVDSQVTMMFWYRQQPGQSLTLIATANQGSEATYESGFVIDKFPISRPNLTFSTLTVSNMSPEDSSIYLCSGDRNTEAFFGQGTRLTVV.